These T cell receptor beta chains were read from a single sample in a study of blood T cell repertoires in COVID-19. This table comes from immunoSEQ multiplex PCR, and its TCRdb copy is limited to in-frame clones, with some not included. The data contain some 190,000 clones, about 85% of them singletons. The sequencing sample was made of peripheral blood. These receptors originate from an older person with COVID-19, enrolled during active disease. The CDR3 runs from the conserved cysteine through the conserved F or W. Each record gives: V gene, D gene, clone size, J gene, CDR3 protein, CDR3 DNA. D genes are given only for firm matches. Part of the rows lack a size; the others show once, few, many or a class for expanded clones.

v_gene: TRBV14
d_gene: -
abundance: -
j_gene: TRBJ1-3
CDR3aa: CASSRRQVSGNTIYF
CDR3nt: TGTGCCAGCAGCCGTCGACAGGTCTCTGGAAACACCATATATTTT

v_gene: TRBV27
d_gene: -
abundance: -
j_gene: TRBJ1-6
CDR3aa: CASSSGYYNSPLHF
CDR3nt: TGTGCCAGCAGTTCGGGATACTATAATTCACCCCTCCACTTT

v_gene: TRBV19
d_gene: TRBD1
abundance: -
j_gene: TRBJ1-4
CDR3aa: CASSTGTGTNEKLFF
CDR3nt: TGTGCCAGTAGTACGGGGACAGGGACGAATGAAAAACTGTTTTTT

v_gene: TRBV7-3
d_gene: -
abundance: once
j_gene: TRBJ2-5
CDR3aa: CASSPTPSAETQYF
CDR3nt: TGTGCCAGCAGCCCCACTCCCTCTGCAGAGACCCAGTACTTC

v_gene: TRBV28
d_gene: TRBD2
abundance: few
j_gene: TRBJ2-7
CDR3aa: CASNPLAGYREQYF
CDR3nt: TGTGCCAGCAACCCACTAGCGGGATATCGCGAGCAGTACTTC

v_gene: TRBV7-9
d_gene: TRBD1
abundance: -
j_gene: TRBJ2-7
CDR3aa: CASSRRKSGTGSEQYF
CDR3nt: TGTGCCAGCAGCCGACGCAAATCCGGGACAGGCAGCGAGCAGTACTTC

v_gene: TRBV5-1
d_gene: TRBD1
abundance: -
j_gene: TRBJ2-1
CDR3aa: CASSFGTGGNNEQFF
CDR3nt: TGCGCCAGCAGCTTCGGGACAGGGGGTAACAATGAGCAGTTCTTC

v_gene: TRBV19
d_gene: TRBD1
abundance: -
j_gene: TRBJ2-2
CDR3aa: CASRATRGPPGELFF
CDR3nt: TGTGCCAGTAGAGCGACCAGGGGGCCACCCGGGGAGCTGTTTTTT

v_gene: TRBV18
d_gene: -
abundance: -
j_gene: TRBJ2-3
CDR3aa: CASSRPTGPRTDTQYF
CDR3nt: TGTGCCAGCTCACGCCCCACGGGTCCCCGCACAGATACGCAGTATTTT

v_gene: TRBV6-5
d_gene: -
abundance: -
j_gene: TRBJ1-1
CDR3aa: CASISPTAEAFF
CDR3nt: TGTGCCAGCATTAGCCCGACTGCTGAAGCTTTCTTT

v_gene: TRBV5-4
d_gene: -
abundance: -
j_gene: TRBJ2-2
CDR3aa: CASWSGSNTGELFF
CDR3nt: TGTGCCAGCTGGAGCGGTTCGAACACCGGGGAGCTGTTTTTT

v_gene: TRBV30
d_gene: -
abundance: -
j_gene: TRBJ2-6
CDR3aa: CAWMFGSGANVLTF
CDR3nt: TGTGCCTGGATGTTCGGCTCTGGGGCCAACGTCCTGACTTTC

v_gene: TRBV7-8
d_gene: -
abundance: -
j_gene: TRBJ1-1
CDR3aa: CASTATGMNTEAFF
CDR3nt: TGTGCCAGCACCGCGACCGGGATGAACACTGAAGCTTTCTTT

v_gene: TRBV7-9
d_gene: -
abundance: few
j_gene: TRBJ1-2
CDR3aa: CASSSVTGSYGYTF
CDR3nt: TGTGCCAGCAGCTCCGTGACGGGGAGCTATGGCTACACCTTC

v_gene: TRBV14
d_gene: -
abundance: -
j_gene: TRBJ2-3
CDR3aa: CASSQKDRYTDTQYF
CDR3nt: TGTGCCAGCAGCCAAAAGGACAGATACACAGATACGCAGTATTTT

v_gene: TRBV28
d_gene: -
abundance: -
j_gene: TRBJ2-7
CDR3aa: CASSLSNRDREQYF
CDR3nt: TGTGCCAGCAGTTTATCCAATCGCGACAGAGAGCAGTACTTC

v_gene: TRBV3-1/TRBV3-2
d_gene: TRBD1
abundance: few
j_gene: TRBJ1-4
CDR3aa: CASSPSDRAREKLFF
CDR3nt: TGTGCCAGCAGCCCTTCTGACAGGGCGAGGGAAAAACTGTTTTTT

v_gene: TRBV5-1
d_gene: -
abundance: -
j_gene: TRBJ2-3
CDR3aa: CASILGVGDETDTQYF
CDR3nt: TGCGCCAGCATCCTCGGGGTGGGAGACGAGACAGATACGCAGTATTTT

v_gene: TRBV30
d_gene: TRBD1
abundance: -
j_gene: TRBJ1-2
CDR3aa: CAWTTGTGGSYGYTF
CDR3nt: TGTGCCTGGACAACCGGGACAGGGGGCTCCTATGGCTACACCTTC

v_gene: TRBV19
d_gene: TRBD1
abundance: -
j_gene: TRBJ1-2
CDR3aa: CASSTQGQGAYGYTF
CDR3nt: TGTGCCAGTAGTACCCAGGGACAGGGCGCCTATGGCTACACCTTC

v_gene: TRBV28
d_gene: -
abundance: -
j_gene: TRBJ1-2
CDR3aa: CASRLLGTNYGYTF
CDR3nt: TGTGCCAGCAGATTGCTCGGGACTAACTATGGCTACACCTTC

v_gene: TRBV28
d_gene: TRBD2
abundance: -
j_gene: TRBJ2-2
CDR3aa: CASSSPGAPGGIGELFF
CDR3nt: TGTGCCAGCAGTTCCCCCGGGGCCCCGGGAGGGATCGGGGAGCTGTTTTTT

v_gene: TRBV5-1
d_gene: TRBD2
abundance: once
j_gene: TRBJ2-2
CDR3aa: CASSLDGTIGELFF
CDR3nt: TGCGCCAGCAGCTTGGACGGGACTATCGGGGAGCTGTTTTTT

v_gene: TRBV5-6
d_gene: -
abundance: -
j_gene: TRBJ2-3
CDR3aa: CASSPDFTWGTDTQYF
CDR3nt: TGTGCCAGCAGCCCGGACTTCACTTGGGGCACAGATACGCAGTATTTT

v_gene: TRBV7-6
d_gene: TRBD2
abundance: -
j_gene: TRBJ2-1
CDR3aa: CASSLVSSGREEQFF
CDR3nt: TGTGCCAGCAGCTTAGTGTCTAGCGGGAGGGAGGAGCAGTTCTTC

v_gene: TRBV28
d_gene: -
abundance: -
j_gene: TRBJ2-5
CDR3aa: CASSLSQVGETQYF
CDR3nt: TGTGCCAGCAGTTTATCCCAGGTTGGAGAGACCCAGTACTTC

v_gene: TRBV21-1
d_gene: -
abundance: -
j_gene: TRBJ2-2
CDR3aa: CASSPGTGTGELFF
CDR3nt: TGTGCCAGCAGCCCCGGGACAGGAACCGGGGAGCTGTTTTTT

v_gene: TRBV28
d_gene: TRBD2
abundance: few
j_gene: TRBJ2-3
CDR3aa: CASSSGLATDTQYF
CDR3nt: TGTGCCAGCAGTTCGGGACTAGCGACAGATACGCAGTATTTT

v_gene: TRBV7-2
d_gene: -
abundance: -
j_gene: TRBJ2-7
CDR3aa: CASSYRQDYEQYF
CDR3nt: TGTGCCAGCAGCTATAGACAGGACTACGAGCAGTACTTC

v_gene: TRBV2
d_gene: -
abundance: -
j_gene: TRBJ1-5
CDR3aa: CASMRTPNQPQHF
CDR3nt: TGTGCCAGCATGCGGACACCGAATCAGCCCCAGCATTTT

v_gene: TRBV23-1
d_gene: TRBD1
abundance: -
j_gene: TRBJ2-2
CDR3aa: CANYDREITGELFF
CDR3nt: TGCGCCAACTACGACAGGGAGATCACCGGGGAGCTGTTTTTT

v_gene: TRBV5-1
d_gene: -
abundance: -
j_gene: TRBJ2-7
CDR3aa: CASSPNRVGTYEQYF
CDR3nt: TGCGCCAGCAGCCCAAACAGGGTTGGAACCTACGAGCAGTACTTC

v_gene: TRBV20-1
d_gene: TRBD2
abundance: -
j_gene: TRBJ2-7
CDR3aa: CSASKAGGFEQYF
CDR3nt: TGCAGTGCTAGTAAAGCGGGAGGCTTCGAGCAGTACTTC

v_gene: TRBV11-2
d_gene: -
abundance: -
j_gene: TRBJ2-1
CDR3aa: CASSVSGFDNEQFF
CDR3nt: TGTGCCAGCAGCGTGAGCGGGTTTGACAATGAGCAGTTCTTC

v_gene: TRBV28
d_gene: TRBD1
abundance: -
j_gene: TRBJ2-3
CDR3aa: CAIKDRGFSTDTQYF
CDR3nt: TGTGCCATCAAGGACAGGGGCTTCAGCACAGATACGCAGTATTTT

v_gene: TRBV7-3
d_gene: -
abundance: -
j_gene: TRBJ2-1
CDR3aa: CASSLRGSSYNEQFF
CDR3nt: TGTGCCAGCAGCTTAAGGGGCAGCTCCTACAATGAGCAGTTCTTC

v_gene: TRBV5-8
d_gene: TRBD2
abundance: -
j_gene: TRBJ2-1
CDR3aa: CASKLQSLSGAFSSYNEQFF
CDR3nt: TGTGCCAGCAAACTCCAAAGTCTTAGCGGGGCCTTCAGCTCCTACAATGAGCAGTTCTTC

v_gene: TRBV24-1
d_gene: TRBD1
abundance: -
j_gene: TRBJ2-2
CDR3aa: CATSDLSFRDRVPGELFF
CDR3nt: TGTGCCACCAGTGATTTGAGTTTTAGGGACAGGGTCCCCGGGGAGCTGTTTTTT

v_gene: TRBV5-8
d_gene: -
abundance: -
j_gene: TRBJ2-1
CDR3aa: CASSLGRSSYNEQFF
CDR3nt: TGTGCCAGCAGCCTGGGACGGAGCTCCTACAATGAGCAGTTCTTC

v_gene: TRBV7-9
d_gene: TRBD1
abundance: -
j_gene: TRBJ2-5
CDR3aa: CASAGGAGETQYF
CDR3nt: TGTGCCAGCGCAGGGGGCGCTGGGGAGACCCAGTACTTC

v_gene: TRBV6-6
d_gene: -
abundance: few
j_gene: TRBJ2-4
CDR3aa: CASSYEGGRGIQYF
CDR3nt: TGTGCCAGCAGTTACGAGGGGGGGAGGGGCATTCAGTACTTC

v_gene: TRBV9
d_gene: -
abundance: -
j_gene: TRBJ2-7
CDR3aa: CASSVGAGSYEQYF
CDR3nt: TGTGCCAGCAGCGTAGGCGCAGGTTCCTACGAGCAGTACTTC

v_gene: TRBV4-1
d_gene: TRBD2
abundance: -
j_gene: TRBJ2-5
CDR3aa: CASSQGSPSGLGRETQYF
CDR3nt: TGCGCCAGCAGCCAAGGGTCCCCCTCCGGACTAGGCCGGGAGACCCAGTACTTC

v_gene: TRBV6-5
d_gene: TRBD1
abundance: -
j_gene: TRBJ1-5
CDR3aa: CASRATGGGQPQHF
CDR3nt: TGTGCCAGCAGGGCGACAGGGGGAGGTCAGCCCCAGCATTTT

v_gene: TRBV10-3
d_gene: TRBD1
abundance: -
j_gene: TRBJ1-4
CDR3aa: CAIGPGQDNEKLFF
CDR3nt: TGTGCCATCGGTCCCGGACAGGATAATGAAAAACTGTTTTTT

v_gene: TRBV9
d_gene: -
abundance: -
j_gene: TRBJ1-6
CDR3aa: CASSVATGDNSPLHF
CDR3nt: TGTGCCAGCAGCGTAGCTACGGGGGATAATTCACCCCTCCACTTT

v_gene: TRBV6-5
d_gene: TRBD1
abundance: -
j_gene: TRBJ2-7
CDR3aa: CASRPGTEFYEQYF
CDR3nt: TGTGCCAGCAGGCCCGGGACAGAGTTCTACGAGCAGTACTTC

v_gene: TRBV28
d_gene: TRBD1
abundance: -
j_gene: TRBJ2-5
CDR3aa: CASSTRTGMKETQYF
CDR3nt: TGTGCCAGCAGTACCCGGACAGGGATGAAAGAGACCCAGTACTTC

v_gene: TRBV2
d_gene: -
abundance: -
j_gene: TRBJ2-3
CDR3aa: CASAFRRAQYF
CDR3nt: TGTGCCTCAGCATTTCGGAGGGCCCAGTATTTT

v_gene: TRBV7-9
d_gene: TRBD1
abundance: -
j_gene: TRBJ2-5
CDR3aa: CASSHRQGRQETQYF
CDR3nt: TGTGCCAGCAGCCATAGACAGGGGAGGCAAGAGACCCAGTACTTC

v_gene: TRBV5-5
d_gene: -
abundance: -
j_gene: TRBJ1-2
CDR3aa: CASRPPDIPTHYGYTF
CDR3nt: TGTGCCAGCAGACCCCCCGACATCCCGACCCACTATGGCTACACCTTC